This section outlines one TCR beta chain sequence together with its context. The CDR3 length is 14 residues. Germline V gives CDR1 SNHLY, CDR2 FYNNEI. The V gene lost 0 bases and the J gene lost 9 bases, with 9 bases spanning the gap. The data were produced by immunoSEQ multiplex PCR, yet TCRdb's version contains in-frame clones alone and is incomplete. The table has 30,000 to 45,000 clones, 75% to 90% seen once. This sample stems from a study of blood T cell repertoires in COVID-19. The TCR was taken from a human donor in a cohort sampled during active or convalescent COVID-19. The donor label of this sample is uncertain. The J gene is TRBJ1-6, the V gene TRBV2; D remains ambiguous. The sample was peripheral blood. The CDR3: CASSEAGFGSPLHF. Here the CDR3 DNA reads TGTGCCAGCAGTGAAGCCGGGTTTGGTTCACCCCTCCACTTT.